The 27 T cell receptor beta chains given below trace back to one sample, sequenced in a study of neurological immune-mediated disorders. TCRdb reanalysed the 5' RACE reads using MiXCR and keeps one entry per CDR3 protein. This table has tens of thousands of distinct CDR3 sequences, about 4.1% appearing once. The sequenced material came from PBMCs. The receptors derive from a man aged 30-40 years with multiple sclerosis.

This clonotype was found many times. CDR3 sequence reads: CSARVRNRAEAFF. The CDR3 region has the DNA TGCAGTGCTAGAGTTCGTAACAGGGCTGAAGCTTTCTTT. The chain joins TRBV20-1 to TRBJ1-1, with D maybe TRBD1 (6 bases). Germline V gives CDR1 DFQATT, CDR2 SNEGSKA (reference sequence). This CDR3 is 13 amino acids long. Trimming shortened V by 1 base and J by 6 bases, and 12 bases separated the two germline ends.

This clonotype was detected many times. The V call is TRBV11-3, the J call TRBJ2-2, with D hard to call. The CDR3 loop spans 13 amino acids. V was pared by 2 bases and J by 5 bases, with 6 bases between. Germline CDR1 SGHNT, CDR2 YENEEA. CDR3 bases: TGTGCCAGCAGCTTAAGGAGAACCGGGGAGCTGTTTTTT. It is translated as CASSLRRTGELFF.

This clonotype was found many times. The CDR3 reads CASSLSAVYGYTF. For the CDR3, the DNA is TGCGCCAGCAGCTTGTCTGCAGTCTATGGCTACACCTTC. This sequence joins TRBV5-1 and TRBJ1-2; D gene uncertain. Germline V lookup: CDR1 SGHRS, CDR2 YFSETQ. The CDR3 contains 13 residues. V lost 1 base and J lost 4, with 8 bases in between.

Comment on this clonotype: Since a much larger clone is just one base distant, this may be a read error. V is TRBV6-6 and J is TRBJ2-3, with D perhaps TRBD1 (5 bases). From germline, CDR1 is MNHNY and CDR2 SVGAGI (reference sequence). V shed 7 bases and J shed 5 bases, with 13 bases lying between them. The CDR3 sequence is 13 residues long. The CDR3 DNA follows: TGTGCCAGCACCCAGGAAAGGGGAGATACGCAGTATTTT. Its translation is CASTQERGDTQYF.

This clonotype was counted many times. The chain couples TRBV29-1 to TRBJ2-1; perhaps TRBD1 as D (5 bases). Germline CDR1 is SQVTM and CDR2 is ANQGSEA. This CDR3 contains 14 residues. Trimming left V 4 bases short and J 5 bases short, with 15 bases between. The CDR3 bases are TGCAGCGTTGGAGGAATAGGGGTCAACAATGAGCAGTTCTTC. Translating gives CSVGGIGVNNEQFF.

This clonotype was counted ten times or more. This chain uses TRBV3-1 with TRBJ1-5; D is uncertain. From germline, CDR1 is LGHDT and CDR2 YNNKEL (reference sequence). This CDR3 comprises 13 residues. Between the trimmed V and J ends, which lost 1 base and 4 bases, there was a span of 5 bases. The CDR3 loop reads CASSQAGNQPQHF. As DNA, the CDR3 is TGTGCCAGCAGCCAAGCTGGGAATCAGCCCCAGCATTTT.

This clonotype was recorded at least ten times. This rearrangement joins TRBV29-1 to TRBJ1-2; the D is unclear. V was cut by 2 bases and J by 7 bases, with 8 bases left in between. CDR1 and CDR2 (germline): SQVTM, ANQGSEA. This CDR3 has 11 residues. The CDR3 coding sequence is TGCAGCGTTGAACTACAGAGTGGCTACACCTTC. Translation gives CSVELQSGYTF. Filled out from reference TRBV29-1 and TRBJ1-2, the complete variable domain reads SAVISQKPSRDICQRGTSLTIQCQVDSQVTMMFWYRQQPGQSLTLIATANQGSEATYESGFVIDKFPISRPNLTFSTLTVSNMSPEDSSIYLCSVELQSGYTFGSGTRLTVV.

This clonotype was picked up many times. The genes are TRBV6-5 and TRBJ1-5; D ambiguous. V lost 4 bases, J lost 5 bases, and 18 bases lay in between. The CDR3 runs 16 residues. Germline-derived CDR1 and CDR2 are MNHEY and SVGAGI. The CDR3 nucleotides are TGTGCCAGCAGTTCCATCGGCGGTAGGAGGGATCAGCCCCAGCATTTT. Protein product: CASSSIGGRRDQPQHF.

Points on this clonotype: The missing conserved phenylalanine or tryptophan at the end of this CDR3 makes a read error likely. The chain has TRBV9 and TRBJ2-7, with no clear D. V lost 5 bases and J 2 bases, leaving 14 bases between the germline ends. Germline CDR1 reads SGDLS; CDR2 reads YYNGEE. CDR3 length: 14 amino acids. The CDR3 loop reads CASRPNGPTYEQYL. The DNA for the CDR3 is TGTGCCAGCAGACCAAACGGGCCGACCTACGAGCAGTACTTA.

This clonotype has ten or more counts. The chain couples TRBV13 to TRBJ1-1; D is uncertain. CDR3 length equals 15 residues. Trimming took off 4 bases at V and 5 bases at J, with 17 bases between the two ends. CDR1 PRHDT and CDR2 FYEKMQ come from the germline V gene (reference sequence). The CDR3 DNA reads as TGTGCCAGCAGCTATATAGGGAGTGGGAAGACTGAAGCTTTCTTT. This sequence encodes CASSYIGSGKTEAFF.

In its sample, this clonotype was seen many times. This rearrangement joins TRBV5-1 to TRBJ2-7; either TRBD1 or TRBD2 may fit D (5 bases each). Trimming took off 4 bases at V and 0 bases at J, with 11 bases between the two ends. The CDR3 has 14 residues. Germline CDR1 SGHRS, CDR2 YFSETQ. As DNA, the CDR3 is TGCGCCAGCAGCCCAGGGACGGTCTCCTACGAGCAGTACTTC. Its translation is CASSPGTVSYEQYF.

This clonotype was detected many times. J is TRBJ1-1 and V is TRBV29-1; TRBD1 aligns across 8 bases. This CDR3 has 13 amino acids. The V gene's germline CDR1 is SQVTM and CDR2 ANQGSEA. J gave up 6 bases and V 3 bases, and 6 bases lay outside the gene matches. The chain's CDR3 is CSVDGAGQAEAFF. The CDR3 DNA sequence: TGCAGCGTTGACGGTGCGGGACAGGCTGAAGCTTTCTTT.

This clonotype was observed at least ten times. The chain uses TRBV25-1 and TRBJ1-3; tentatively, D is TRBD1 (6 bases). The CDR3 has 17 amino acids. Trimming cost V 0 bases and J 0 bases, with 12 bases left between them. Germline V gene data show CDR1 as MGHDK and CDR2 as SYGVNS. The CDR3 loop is CASSEYEQGYSGNTIYF. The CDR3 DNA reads TGTGCCAGCAGTGAATATGAACAGGGCTACTCTGGAAACACCATATATTTT.

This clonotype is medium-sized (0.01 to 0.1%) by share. This CDR3 reads CASSPSGAAIYEQYF. The CDR3 DNA is TGTGCCAGCAGCCCCAGCGGCGCAGCTATCTACGAGCAGTACTTC. This chain links TRBV7-2 with TRBJ2-7, with D possibly TRBD2 on 5 matching bases. The V and J ends lost 5 bases and 3 bases respectively, with 17 bases between them. Per germline, CDR1 SGHTA and CDR2 FQGNSA. The CDR3 is 15 residues long.

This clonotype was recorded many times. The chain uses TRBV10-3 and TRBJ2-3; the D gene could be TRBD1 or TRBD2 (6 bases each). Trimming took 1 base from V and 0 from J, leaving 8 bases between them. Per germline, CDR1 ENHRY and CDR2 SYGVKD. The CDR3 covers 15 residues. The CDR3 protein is CAISEWGASTDTQYF. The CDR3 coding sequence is TGTGCCATCAGTGAGTGGGGGGCCAGCACAGATACGCAGTATTTT.

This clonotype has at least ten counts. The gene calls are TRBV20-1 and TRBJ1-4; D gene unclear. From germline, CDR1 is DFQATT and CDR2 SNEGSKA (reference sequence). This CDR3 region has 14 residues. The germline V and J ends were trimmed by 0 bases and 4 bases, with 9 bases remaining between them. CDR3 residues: CSAREDPRNEKLFF. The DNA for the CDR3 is TGCAGTGCTAGAGAGGACCCACGTAATGAAAAACTGTTTTTT.

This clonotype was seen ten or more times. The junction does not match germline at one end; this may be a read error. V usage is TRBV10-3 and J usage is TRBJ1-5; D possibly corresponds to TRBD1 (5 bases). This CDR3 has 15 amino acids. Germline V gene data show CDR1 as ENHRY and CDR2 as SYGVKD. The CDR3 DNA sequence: TGTGCCATCAGTGACTCGAATAGGGGTTACCAGCCCCAGAATTTT. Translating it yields CAISDSNRGYQPQNF.

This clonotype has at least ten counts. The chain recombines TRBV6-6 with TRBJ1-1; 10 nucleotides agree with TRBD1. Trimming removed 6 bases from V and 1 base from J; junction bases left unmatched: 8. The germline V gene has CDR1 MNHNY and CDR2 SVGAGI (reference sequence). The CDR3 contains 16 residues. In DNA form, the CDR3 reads TGTGCCAGCAGACCCGGGACAGGGGTTTGGAACACTGAAGCTTTCTTT. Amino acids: CASRPGTGVWNTEAFF.

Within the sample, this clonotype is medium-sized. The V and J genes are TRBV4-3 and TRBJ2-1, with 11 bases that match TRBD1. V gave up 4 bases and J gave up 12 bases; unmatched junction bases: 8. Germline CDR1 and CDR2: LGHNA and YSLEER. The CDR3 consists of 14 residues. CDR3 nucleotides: TGCGCCAGCAGCCTAGGACAGGGGGCGACGTGGCAGTTCTTC. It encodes CASSLGQGATWQFF.

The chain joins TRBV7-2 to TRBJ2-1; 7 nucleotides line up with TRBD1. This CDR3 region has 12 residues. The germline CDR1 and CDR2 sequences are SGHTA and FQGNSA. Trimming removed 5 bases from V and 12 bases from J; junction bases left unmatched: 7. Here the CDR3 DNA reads TGTGCCAGCAGCCAGACAGGGTCAACGCAGTTCTTC. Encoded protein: CASSQTGSTQFF.

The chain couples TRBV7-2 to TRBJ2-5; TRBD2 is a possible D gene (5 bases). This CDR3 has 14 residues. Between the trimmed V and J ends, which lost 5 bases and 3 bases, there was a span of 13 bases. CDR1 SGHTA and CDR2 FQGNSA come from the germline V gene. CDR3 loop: CASSLLGREETQYF. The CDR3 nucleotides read TGTGCCAGCAGCCTACTAGGTAGGGAAGAGACCCAGTACTTC.

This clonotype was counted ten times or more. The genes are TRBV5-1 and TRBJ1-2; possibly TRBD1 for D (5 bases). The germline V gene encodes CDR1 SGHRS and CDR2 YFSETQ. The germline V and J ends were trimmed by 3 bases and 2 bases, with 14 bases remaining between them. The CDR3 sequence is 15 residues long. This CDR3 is CASSYTGTANYGYTF. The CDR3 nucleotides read TGCGCCAGCAGCTATACAGGAACAGCCAACTATGGCTACACCTTC.

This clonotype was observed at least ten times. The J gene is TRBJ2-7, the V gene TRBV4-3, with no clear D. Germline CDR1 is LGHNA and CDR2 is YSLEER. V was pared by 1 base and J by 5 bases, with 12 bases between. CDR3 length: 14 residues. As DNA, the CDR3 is TGCGCCAGCAGCCAAGGGCAGGTTAGTGACGAGCAGTACTTC. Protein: CASSQGQVSDEQYF.

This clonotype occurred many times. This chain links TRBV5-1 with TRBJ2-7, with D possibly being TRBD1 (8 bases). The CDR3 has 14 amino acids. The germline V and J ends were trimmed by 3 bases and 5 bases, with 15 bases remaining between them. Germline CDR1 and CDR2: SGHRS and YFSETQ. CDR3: CASSSRTGRDEQYF. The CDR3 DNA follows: TGCGCCAGCAGCTCAAGGACAGGGAGGGACGAGCAGTACTTC. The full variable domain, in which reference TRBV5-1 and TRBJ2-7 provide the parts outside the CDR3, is KAGVTQTPRYLIKTRGQQVTLSCSPISGHRSVSWYQQTPGQGLQFLFEYFSETQRNKGNFPGRFSGRQFSNSRSEMNVSTLELGDSALYLCASSSRTGRDEQYFGPGTRLTVT.

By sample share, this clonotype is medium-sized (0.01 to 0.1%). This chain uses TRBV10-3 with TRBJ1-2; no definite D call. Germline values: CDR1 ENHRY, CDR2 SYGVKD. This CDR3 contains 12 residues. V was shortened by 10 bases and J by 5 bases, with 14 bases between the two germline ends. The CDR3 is CATTNGEYGYTF. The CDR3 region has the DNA TGTGCCACCACGAATGGGGAATATGGCTACACCTTC.

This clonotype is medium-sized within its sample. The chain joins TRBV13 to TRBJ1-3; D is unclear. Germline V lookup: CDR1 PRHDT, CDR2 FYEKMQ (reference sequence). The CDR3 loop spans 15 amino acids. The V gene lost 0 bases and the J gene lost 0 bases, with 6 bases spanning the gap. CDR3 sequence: CASSLGTNSGNTIYF. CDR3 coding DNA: TGTGCCAGCAGCTTAGGGACAAACTCTGGAAACACCATATATTTT.

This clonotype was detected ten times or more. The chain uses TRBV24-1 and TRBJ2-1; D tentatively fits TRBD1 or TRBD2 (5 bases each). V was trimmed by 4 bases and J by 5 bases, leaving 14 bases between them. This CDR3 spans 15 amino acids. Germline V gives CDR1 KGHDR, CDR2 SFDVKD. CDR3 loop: CATSERRDGNNEQFF. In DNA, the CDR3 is TGTGCCACCAGTGAGCGCCGGGACGGTAACAATGAGCAGTTCTTC.